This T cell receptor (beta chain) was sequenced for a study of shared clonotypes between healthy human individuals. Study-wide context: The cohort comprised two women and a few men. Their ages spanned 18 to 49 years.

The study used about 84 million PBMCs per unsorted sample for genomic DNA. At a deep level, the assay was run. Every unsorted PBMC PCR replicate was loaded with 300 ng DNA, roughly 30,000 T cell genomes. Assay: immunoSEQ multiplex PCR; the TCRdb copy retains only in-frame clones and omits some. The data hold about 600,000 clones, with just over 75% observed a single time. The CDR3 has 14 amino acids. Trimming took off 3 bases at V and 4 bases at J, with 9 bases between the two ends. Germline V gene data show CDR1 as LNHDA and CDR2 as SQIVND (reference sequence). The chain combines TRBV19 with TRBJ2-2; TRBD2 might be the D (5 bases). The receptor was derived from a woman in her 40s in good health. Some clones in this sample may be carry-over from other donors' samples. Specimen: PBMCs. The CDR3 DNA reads TGTGCCAGTAGTATGTCCGGGATCACCGGGGAGCTGTTTTTT. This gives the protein CASSMSGITGELFF.